Below are 6 T cell receptor beta chains sequenced from a single sample in a study of CD8+CD57+ T cells in acquired aplastic anemia. The template used for profiling TCR beta VDJ and CDR3 was genomic DNA. TCRdb passed the reads through MiXCR, listing each CDR3 protein once. In the table there are more than 45,000 distinct CDR3 sequences, approximately 54% of which are singletons. Patients included in sequencing had previously demonstrated CD8+CD57+ cell expansion by flow cytometry. The sequencing input was sorted CD4+, CD8+, or CD8+CD57+ T cells (not recorded which) from PBMCs. These receptors were obtained from a human donor with aplastic anemia.

There are a few counts of this clonotype. The chain recombines TRBV15 with TRBJ1-1; unclear D gene. Germline loops: CDR1 LNHNV, CDR2 YYDKDF (reference sequence). The CDR3 extends over 14 amino acids. V was trimmed by 3 bases and J by 2 bases, leaving 10 bases between them. The CDR3 bases are TGTGCCACCAGCAGTCAGCGGGATAACACTGAAGCTTTCTTT. Translating gives CATSSQRDNTEAFF.

This clonotype appeared many times. CDR3 amino acids: CASSLPGELFF. CDR3 nucleotide sequence: TGTGCCAGCAGCTTACCCGGGGAGCTGTTTTTT. The chain links TRBV7-9 to TRBJ2-2, with D unclear. The CDR3 contains 11 residues. Trimming cost V 2 bases and J 6 bases, with 1 base left between them. Germline loops: CDR1 SEHNR, CDR2 FQNEAQ (reference sequence).

This clonotype was seen repeatedly, ten times or more. The junction departs from the called germline gene at one end, perhaps through a read error. V and J are TRBV5-6 and TRBJ1-6, with D possibly being TRBD1 (5 bases). The CDR3 covers 16 residues. The germline V gene has CDR1 SGHDT and CDR2 YYEEEE. Written as DNA, the CDR3 is TGTGCCAGCAGCTTAAGATCGGGGGGAAGAAATTCACCCCCCCACTTT. It yields the protein CASSLRSGGRNSPPHF.

This clonotype showed up many times. The chain employs TRBV6-4 and TRBJ2-1; 9 bases are shared with TRBD2. After removal of 4 bases from V and 5 bases from J, the junction contained 9 bases not matched to a gene. CDR3 length: 16 residues. Germline V gives CDR1 MRHNA, CDR2 SNTAGT. This chain's CDR3 is CASSVEWTSAHNEQFF. DNA of the CDR3: TGTGCCAGCAGTGTTGAGTGGACTAGCGCGCACAATGAGCAGTTCTTC.

This clonotype was observed a handful of times. The chain combines TRBV7-9 with TRBJ2-7; no definite D call. CDR1 and CDR2 from the germline V gene are SEHNR and FQNEAQ (reference sequence). The germline V and J ends were trimmed by 5 bases and 6 bases, with 8 bases remaining between them. The CDR3 runs to 11 residues. CDR3 sequence (DNA): TGTGCCAGCAGCCCAGCCGCCGAGCAGTACTTC. Translation gives CASSPAAEQYF.

The chain couples TRBV24-1 to TRBJ1-2, with TRBD1 identical over 12 bases. The trim removed 3 bases at V and 2 bases at J, leaving 0 bases unmatched. The CDR3 has 15 residues. Germline CDR1 reads KGHDR; CDR2 reads SFDVKD. CDR3 sequence (DNA): TGTGCCACCAGTGATGGGACAGGGGGCAACTATGGCTACACCTTC. It translates to CATSDGTGGNYGYTF.